A single sample gave rise to the 30 T cell receptor beta chains below, sequenced in a study of blood T cell repertoires in COVID-19. Measured with immunoSEQ multiplex PCR; TCRdb has only the in-frame clones, and not every one. The data hold a few hundred thousand clones, with roughly 88% observed a single time. The material sequenced was PBMCs or T cells enriched from blood (not recorded which). Every receptor here comes from a man between 25 and 39 years old who had recovered from COVID-19.

Concerning this clone itself: This same CDR3 is encoded by further DNA sequences in the sample. The chain uses TRBV5-1 and TRBJ2-7, with D hard to call. Between the trimmed V and J ends, which lost 4 bases and 3 bases, there was a span of 8 bases. The CDR3 consists of 12 residues. Germline values: CDR1 SGHRS, CDR2 YFSETQ. CDR3 region: CASSQDSYEQYF. The CDR3 DNA follows: TGCGCCAGCAGCCAAGATAGCTACGAGCAGTACTTC. The whole variable domain, filled in from reference TRBV5-1 and TRBJ2-7, reads KAGVTQTPRYLIKTRGQQVTLSCSPISGHRSVSWYQQTPGQGLQFLFEYFSETQRNKGNFPGRFSGRQFSNSRSEMNVSTLELGDSALYLCASSQDSYEQYFGPGTRLTVT.

This clone was observed a few times. The chain couples TRBV3-1 (or the pseudogene TRBV3-2) to TRBJ2-3, with TRBD2 as a possible D gene (6 bases). V was clipped by 4 bases and J by 2 bases, with 13 bases between them. The CDR3 is made up of 15 amino acids. Germline V CDR1 and CDR2: LGHDT, YNNKEL (reference sequence). The CDR3 here is CASSLGGLTTDTQYF. CDR3 bases: TGTGCCAGCAGCCTCGGGGGATTAACCACAGATACGCAGTATTTT.

This chain uses TRBV12-3 or TRBV12-4 with TRBJ1-5; D is ambiguous. Trimming cost V 6 bases and J 6 bases, with 12 bases left between them. This CDR3 spans 13 amino acids. The CDR3 DNA is TGTGCCAGCAGCCTAACGGAGGGTCAGCCCCAGCATTTT. Translation gives CASSLTEGQPQHF.

The chain joins TRBV4-2 to TRBJ1-3, with 8 bases aligning to TRBD1. CDR3 length: 16 residues. Germline V CDR1 and CDR2: LGHNA, YNFKEQ. Trimming cost V 0 bases and J 4 bases; bases outside gene matches: 5. In DNA form, the CDR3 reads TGTGCCAGCAGCCAAGACTTGGGGGACAGGGGAAACACCATATATTTT. Protein: CASSQDLGDRGNTIYF.

This chain connects TRBV19 to TRBJ1-2; D not certain. Trimming took off 6 bases at V and 2 bases at J, with 13 bases between the two ends. The CDR3 is 14 residues long. Germline CDR1 LNHDA, CDR2 SQIVND (reference sequence). The DNA for the CDR3 is TGTGCCAGTAGAGGGTCGGAGGCGAACTATGGCTACACCTTC. Amino acids: CASRGSEANYGYTF.

The CDR3 nucleotides read TGCGCCAGCGTAACAGGGAACACTGAAGCTTTCTTT. Its translation is CASVTGNTEAFF. The chain carries TRBV10-2 and TRBJ1-1, with a possible D match to TRBD1 (5 bases). Trimming stripped 8 bases from V and 1 base from J, with 8 bases between. CDR3 length: 12 amino acids. In germline, CDR1 is WSHSY, CDR2 SAAADI.

The V gene is TRBV24-1, the J gene TRBJ2-2, with D maybe TRBD2 (6 bases). V was shortened by 2 bases and J by 2 bases, with 14 bases between the two germline ends. CDR1 KGHDR and CDR2 SFDVKD come from the germline V gene. This CDR3 is built from 17 residues. The CDR3, as DNA: TGTGCCACCAGTGATTGGGGTAGCGGAGCCAACACCGGGGAGCTGTTTTTT. It encodes CATSDWGSGANTGELFF.

In nucleotides, the CDR3 is TGCGCCAGCAGTCAAATCCTAGTGGGGGGGCGCCCCTACGAGCAGTACTTC. Its protein is CASSQILVGGRPYEQYF. The chain employs TRBV23-1 and TRBJ2-7, with a possible D match to TRBD2 (7 bases). TRBV23-1 is labeled an ORF, and its function is uncertain. CDR3 length equals 17 residues. Trimming left V 2 bases short and J 2 bases short, with 19 bases between.

The V and J genes are TRBV30 and TRBJ2-6; 7 bases map to TRBD1. Per the germline V gene, CDR1 is GTSNPN and CDR2 is SVGIG (reference sequence). The CDR3 totals 18 residues. V gave up 5 bases and J gave up 0 bases; unmatched junction bases: 13. The CDR3 nucleotides are TGTGCCTGGTCAACCCTAGGGGGCATCCTCTCTGGGGCCAACGTCCTGACTTTC. It codes for CAWSTLGGILSGANVLTF.

This rearrangement joins TRBV7-2 to TRBJ1-1; D might be TRBD1 (5 bases). Trimming took 2 bases from V and 8 from J, leaving 24 bases between them. Germline V gene lookup returns CDR1 SGHTA and CDR2 FQGNSA. The CDR3 is made up of 17 amino acids. The CDR3 DNA follows: TGTGCCAGCAGCTTACTTCCCGGGGGGTCGAAGGTGTCGGAAGCTTTCTTT. Protein: CASSLLPGGSKVSEAFF.

This clone was detected once. J is TRBJ2-6 and V is TRBV5-1; D is possibly TRBD1 (5 bases). The CDR3 loop spans 16 amino acids. V was shortened by 1 base and J by 0 bases, with 8 bases between the two germline ends. The germline gives CDR1 SGHRS, CDR2 YFSETQ. The CDR3 coding sequence is TGCGCCAGCAGCTTGATGACAGACTCTGGGGCCAACGTCCTGACTTTC. This gives the protein CASSLMTDSGANVLTF.

This chain joins TRBV7-9 and TRBJ1-3; D remains ambiguous. Germline CDR1 and CDR2: SEHNR and FQNEAQ (reference sequence). This CDR3 comprises 15 residues. Trimming left V 1 base short and J 3 bases short, with 10 bases between. In nucleotides, the CDR3 is TGTGCCAGCAGCTTAGGCGGGGTTAGTGGAAACACCATATATTTT. This translates into CASSLGGVSGNTIYF.

The gene calls are TRBV19 and TRBJ1-1, with 7 nucleotides matching TRBD1. Germline V CDR1 and CDR2: LNHDA, SQIVND (reference sequence). The CDR3 runs 15 residues. The trim removed 5 bases at V and 4 bases at J, leaving 10 bases unmatched. DNA of the CDR3: TGTGCCAGTAGTCCCAGACAGGGCAGGGGCACTGAAGCTTTCTTT. This translates into CASSPRQGRGTEAFF. The variable domain in full, with the rest retrieved from reference TRBV19 and TRBJ1-1, is DGGITQSPKYLFRKEGQNVTLSCEQNLNHDAMYWYRQDPGQGLRLIYYSQIVNDFQKGDIAEGYSVSREKKESFPLTVTSAQKNPTAFYLCASSPRQGRGTEAFFGQGTRLTVV.

The chain links TRBV5-4 to TRBJ1-2; 9 bases are a match to TRBD1. CDR1 and CDR2 from the germline V gene are SGHNT and YYREEE (reference sequence). CDR3 length: 15 residues. After removal of 5 bases from V and 8 bases from J, the junction contained 13 bases not matched to a gene. In nucleotides, the CDR3 is TGTGCCAGCAGTTCGGGACAGGGCCCTATAGGAGGCTACACCTTC. Its protein product is CASSSGQGPIGGYTF.

This chain uses TRBV9 with TRBJ2-1, with 9 nucleotides matching TRBD2. The CDR3 has 15 amino acids. Unmatched junction bases numbered 4, after V lost 0 bases and J lost 6 bases. Looked up from germline, CDR1 is SGDLS and CDR2 is YYNGEE. CDR3 protein: CASSVGGGGSNEQFF. The CDR3, as DNA: TGTGCCAGCAGCGTAGGCGGGGGGGGATCCAATGAGCAGTTCTTC.

The V and J genes are TRBV7-9 and TRBJ1-2; TRBD1 is a possible D gene (5 bases). The CDR3 has 14 residues. Germline CDR1 and CDR2: SEHNR and FQNEAQ (reference sequence). Trimming took off 3 bases at V and 0 bases at J, with 8 bases between the two ends. In DNA form, the CDR3 reads TGTGCCAGCAGCTTGACAGACCCTAACTATGGCTACACCTTC. Its protein product is CASSLTDPNYGYTF.

The chain has TRBV5-6 and TRBJ2-1, with 9 bases lining up with TRBD1. V lost 2 bases, J lost 4 bases, and 7 bases stayed unmatched. The CDR3 is 16 amino acids. Per germline, CDR1 SGHDT and CDR2 YYEEEE. The CDR3 bases are TGTGCCAGCAGCTTAGATGACAGGGGGAGGTACAATGAGCAGTTCTTC. This codes for CASSLDDRGRYNEQFF.

The chain uses TRBV6-5 and TRBJ1-1, with D uncertain. This CDR3 contains 14 residues. Germline CDR1 reads MNHEY; CDR2 reads SVGAGI. The V end lost 2 bases, the J end lost 1 base, and 8 bases lay between the germline ends. CDR3 nucleotides: TGTGCCAGCAGTTACGGTCGGAGGAACACTGAAGCTTTCTTT. Translation gives CASSYGRRNTEAFF.

The rearrangement uses TRBV11-2 and TRBJ2-3, with D possibly matching TRBD2 (5 bases). The V gene's germline CDR1 is SGHAT and CDR2 FQNNGV. The CDR3 sequence is 16 residues long. The V end was cut by 4 bases, the J end by 3 bases, with 17 bases between. The CDR3 DNA reads TGTGCCAGCAGCTGGACCGCCTATCCGGGGACAGATACGCAGTATTTT. Amino acids: CASSWTAYPGTDTQYF.

V and J are TRBV2 and TRBJ1-1, with D perhaps matching TRBD1 (5 bases). CDR1 is SNHLY and CDR2 is FYNNEI in the germline V gene. The V end was cut by 6 bases, the J end by 1 base, with 9 bases between. The CDR3 sequence is 13 residues long. The DNA of the CDR3 is TGTGCCAGCAGCTTACAGGCGAACACTGAAGCTTTCTTT. It codes for CASSLQANTEAFF.

This chain joins TRBV14 and TRBJ1-1, with D maybe TRBD1 (5 bases). The CDR3 totals 15 residues. V was pared by 4 bases and J by 1 base, with 13 bases between. CDR1 and CDR2 from the germline V gene are SGHDN and FVKESK. The CDR3 reads CASSRYRIENTEAFF. The CDR3 DNA is TGTGCCAGCAGCCGTTACAGGATCGAGAACACTGAAGCTTTCTTT.

V is TRBV5-4 and J is TRBJ2-5, with D perhaps TRBD1 (5 bases). Germline values: CDR1 SGHNT, CDR2 YYREEE (reference sequence). Trimming removed 7 bases at V and 5 bases at J, with 15 bases between. This CDR3 spans 13 amino acids. The CDR3 DNA sequence: TGTGCCAGCTCGCCAGGGTGGAGCGAGACCCAGTACTTC. Its translation: CASSPGWSETQYF.

V gene TRBV6-5 combines with J gene TRBJ1-1, with D possibly being TRBD1 (6 bases). This CDR3 is 16 amino acids long. Trimming cost V 2 bases and J 7 bases, with 20 bases left between them. Per the germline V gene, CDR1 is MNHEY and CDR2 is SVGAGI. The CDR3 DNA follows: TGTGCCAGCAGTTACACAGGGTTCCCGAGGGACGGTGAAGCTTTCTTT. Translation: CASSYTGFPRDGEAFF.

This clone turned up a few times. The J gene is TRBJ1-3, the V gene TRBV7-2; D is ambiguous. Between the trimmed V and J ends, which lost 3 bases and 7 bases, there was a span of 4 bases. This CDR3 is built from 11 residues. Germline CDR1 reads SGHTA; CDR2 reads FQGNSA. The CDR3 coding sequence is TGTGCCAGCAGCTTTCGGAACACCATATATTTT. Its translation: CASSFRNTIYF.

This chain connects TRBV24-1 to TRBJ1-1; D perhaps matches TRBD1 (5 bases). Trimming pared 5 bases from V and 12 bases from J, leaving 15 bases between. CDR1 is KGHDR, CDR2 SFDVKD, per germline. The CDR3 totals 12 residues. The CDR3 sequence is CATSGRRGMTFF. The CDR3 region has the DNA TGTGCCACCAGTGGGCGTAGGGGAATGACTTTCTTT.

The J gene is TRBJ1-2, the V gene TRBV5-4; D not resolved. V was shortened by 0 bases and J by 8 bases, with 14 bases between the two germline ends. CDR3 length: 14 amino acids. Germline V gene lookup returns CDR1 SGHNT and CDR2 YYREEE (reference sequence). CDR3 bases: TGTGCCAGCAGCTTGGAACAGACCCCGGGAGGCTACACCTTC. This encodes CASSLEQTPGGYTF.

The chain carries TRBV5-8 and TRBJ1-2, with 7 bases that match TRBD1. From germline, CDR1 is SGHTS and CDR2 YDEGEE. The trim removed 4 bases at V and 0 bases at J, leaving 12 bases unmatched. The CDR3 runs 17 residues. This CDR3 is CASSPDPQGWANYGYTF. CDR3 DNA sequence: TGTGCCAGCAGCCCCGATCCACAGGGGTGGGCTAACTATGGCTACACCTTC.

This chain uses TRBV7-3 with TRBJ2-7, with D possibly TRBD2 on 6 matching bases. V dropped 5 bases and J dropped 1 base, with 12 bases sitting between them. The CDR3 spans 14 residues. Germline V gene sequence: CDR1 SGHTA, CDR2 FQGTGA. CDR3 amino acids: CASSPEGPSYEQYF. The DNA for the CDR3 is TGTGCCAGCAGCCCGGAGGGTCCTTCCTACGAGCAGTACTTC.

The chain joins TRBV11-2 to TRBJ1-1, with TRBD1 as a possible D gene (5 bases). CDR1 is SGHAT and CDR2 is FQNNGV in the germline V gene. The V gene lost 5 bases and the J gene lost 10 bases, with 23 bases spanning the gap. The CDR3 is 15 amino acids. The CDR3 DNA reads TGTGCCAGCAGCCCTACTTGGGGCCCTAGGGTGGGAGCTTTCTTT. This encodes CASSPTWGPRVGAFF. Looking up the rest from reference TRBV11-2 and TRBJ1-1 gives the full variable domain: EAGVAQSPRYKIIEKRQSVAFWCNPISGHATLYWYQQILGQGPKLLIQFQNNGVVDDSQLPKDRFSAERLKGVDSTLKIQPAKLEDSAVYLCASSPTWGPRVGAFFGQGTRLTVV.

CDR3 nucleotides: TGTGCCAGCAGAATGGGAGACCATAATTCACCCCTCCACTTT. It codes for CASRMGDHNSPLHF. The chain carries TRBV6-6 and TRBJ1-6; D remains ambiguous. The V gene's germline CDR1 is MNHNY and CDR2 SVGAGI (reference sequence). This CDR3 contains 14 residues. V shed 6 bases and J shed 5 bases, with 11 bases lying between them.